This T cell receptor beta chain was documented in a study of T cell responses to AZD1222 COVID-19 vaccine. For the study at large: Second-dose intervals of approximately 4 or approximately 12 weeks were pooled.

To note about this clone: What it binds is unknown.

Sequenced by immunoSEQ multiplex PCR; TCRdb stores in-frame clones only, minus some. The data hold about 92,000 clones, with around 84% observed a single time. Study findings and constraints: Donors skewed white British and female; clonal diversity was possibly underestimated. An increase in Spike-specific TCR breadth and depth was observed after two AZD1222 doses.

V lost 6 bases and J 2 bases, leaving 16 bases between the germline ends. CDR3 length: 16 residues. The germline V gene encodes CDR1 MDHEN and CDR2 SYDVKM. The chain couples TRBV28 to TRBJ2-2, with a tentative D call TRBD2 (7 bases). The TCR comes from an adult in good health. The sample was peripheral blood, taken on day 0 of AZD1222 vaccination. The CDR3 nucleotides read TGTGCCAGCAGGGGACAAGCGGGACTAAACACCGGGGAGCTGTTTTTT. As protein: CASRGQAGLNTGELFF.